The sequence of this T cell receptor (beta chain) was determined in a study of blood T cells in healthy people across ages. CDR3 length equals 15 residues. CDR1 DFQATT and CDR2 SNEGSKA come from the germline V gene (reference sequence). J gave up 6 bases and V 4 bases, and 13 bases lay outside the gene matches. For the second PCR, which ran for about 7 to 11 cycles, a sample-barcoded 5' primer and a J-beta primer mix were used. TCRdb re-analysed the 5' RACE reads in MiXCR, keeping a single row per CDR3 protein. This sample has about 590,000 distinct CDR3 sequences, with about 30% found just once. The V and J genes are TRBV20-1 and TRBJ1-2; 8 bases align to TRBD1. The TCR sequence derives from a woman aged 80 or over in good health. Sequenced input: blood. The CDR3 loop is CSATLPMTGEDGYTF. The CDR3 region has the DNA TGCAGTGCTACCCTACCCATGACAGGGGAGGATGGCTACACCTTC.